Presented here are 21 T cell receptor beta chains from one specimen sequenced in a study of cytomegalovirus exposure and HLA in healthy donors. This PCR relied on a set of 60 Vbeta primers and 13 Jbeta primers. Assay: immunoSEQ multiplex PCR; the TCRdb copy retains only in-frame clones and omits some. This table lists 190,000 or so clones. Source material: PBMCs. These receptor sequences come from a boy younger than 18 in good health and CMV-seronegative.

This chain joins TRBV11-3 and TRBJ1-3; D call uncertain. V was pared by 4 bases and J by 5 bases, with 9 bases between. The germline V gene encodes CDR1 SGHNT and CDR2 YENEEA. CDR3 length: 13 residues. CDR3 amino acids: CASSSGERNTIYF. For the CDR3, the DNA is TGTGCCAGCAGCTCCGGGGAGCGAAACACCATATATTTT.

The chain uses TRBV13 and TRBJ1-2; 7 bases match TRBD1. J gave up 7 bases and V 5 bases, and 7 bases lay outside the gene matches. The CDR3 is made up of 13 amino acids. Germline values: CDR1 PRHDT, CDR2 FYEKMQ (reference sequence). The CDR3 DNA sequence: TGTGCCAGCAGCCAGGACAGGAAGGGTGGCTACACCTTC. It codes for CASSQDRKGGYTF. The full variable domain, with the rest looked up from reference TRBV13 and TRBJ1-2, is AAGVIQSPRHLIKEKRETATLKCYPIPRHDTVYWYQQGPGQDPQFLISFYEKMQSDKGSIPDRFSAQQFSDYHSELNMSSLELGDSALYFCASSQDRKGGYTFGSGTRLTVV.

The chain employs TRBV11-2 and TRBJ2-7; D remains unclear. Between the trimmed V and J ends, which lost 1 base and 2 bases, there was a span of 9 bases. The CDR3 extends over 14 amino acids. The germline CDR1 and CDR2 sequences are SGHAT and FQNNGV. For the CDR3, the DNA is TGTGCCAGCAGCTTAGGCGGAGTACCCTACGAGCAGTACTTC. As protein: CASSLGGVPYEQYF.

Turning to this clone: Compared with germline, one end of the junction differs, possibly owing to a read error. The chain carries TRBV4-1 and TRBJ1-1, with D perhaps TRBD1 (5 bases). Germline V gene data show CDR1 as MGHRA and CDR2 as YSYEKL. The CDR3 spans 13 residues. This CDR3 is CASSQEAGERAFF. The CDR3 DNA follows: TGCGCCAGCAGTCAAGAGGCGGGGGAAAGAGCTTTCTTT.

V usage is TRBV5-5 and J usage is TRBJ1-1; D uncertain. Trimming pared 2 bases from V and 5 bases from J, leaving 7 bases between. This CDR3 comprises 12 residues. CDR1 SGHKS and CDR2 YYEKEE come from the germline V gene (reference sequence). The CDR3 sequence is CASSFDGTEAFF. The CDR3 DNA follows: TGTGCCAGCAGCTTTGACGGGACTGAAGCTTTCTTT.

The chain couples TRBV2 to TRBJ2-3; 7 bases match TRBD2. Per the germline V gene, CDR1 is SNHLY and CDR2 is FYNNEI. Trimming cost V 6 bases and J 4 bases; bases outside gene matches: 10. CDR3 length: 15 residues. The CDR3 here is CASSSSGSFPDTQYF. In DNA form, the CDR3 reads TGTGCCAGCAGCAGTAGCGGGTCTTTCCCAGATACGCAGTATTTT.

The chain is built from TRBV5-1 and TRBJ1-1, with a tentative D call TRBD1 (6 bases). The CDR3 is 16 residues long. CDR1 SGHRS and CDR2 YFSETQ come from the germline V gene. Trimming took 2 bases from V and 11 from J, leaving 25 bases between them. CDR3 loop: CASSLNRIGQFDVAFF. CDR3 nucleotide sequence: TGCGCCAGCAGCTTAAACCGTATCGGACAGTTCGATGTGGCTTTCTTT. The variable domain in full, with the rest retrieved from reference TRBV5-1 and TRBJ1-1, is KAGVTQTPRYLIKTRGQQVTLSCSPISGHRSVSWYQQTPGQGLQFLFEYFSETQRNKGNFPGRFSGRQFSNSRSEMNVSTLELGDSALYLCASSLNRIGQFDVAFFGQGTRLTVV.

The chain couples TRBV7-9 to TRBJ2-1, with D perhaps matching TRBD2 (6 bases). The CDR3 spans 15 residues. Per the germline V gene, CDR1 is SEHNR and CDR2 is FQNEAQ (reference sequence). Trimming took off 5 bases at V and 7 bases at J, with 18 bases between the two ends. CDR3: CASSPGGSPRNEQFF. Here the CDR3 DNA reads TGTGCCAGCAGCCCCGGGGGATCCCCAAGAAATGAGCAGTTCTTC.

V gene TRBV6-1 combines with J gene TRBJ2-1; no clear D gene. Trimming cost V 5 bases and J 2 bases, with 13 bases left between them. Germline CDR1 MNHNS, CDR2 SASEGT. CDR3 length equals 15 residues. In nucleotides, the CDR3 is TGTGCCAGCAGTATCCTGACAAACCCCTACAATGAGCAGTTCTTC. Translated: CASSILTNPYNEQFF.

This chain uses TRBV6-5 with TRBJ1-1, with a weak D call TRBD1 (5 bases). V gave up 6 bases and J gave up 11 bases, with 16 bases separating them. Germline V gene data show CDR1 as MNHEY and CDR2 as SVGAGI. The CDR3 has 12 amino acids. The CDR3 DNA follows: TGTGCCAGCAGCCCGGGACTAGGGTTGGCTTTCTTT. This sequence encodes CASSPGLGLAFF.

The J gene is TRBJ2-2, the V gene TRBV10-3, with D perhaps matching TRBD1 (5 bases). This CDR3 has 17 residues. The ends were cut back, 4 bases at V and 2 bases at J, with 17 bases in the middle. Per the germline V gene, CDR1 is ENHRY and CDR2 is SYGVKD. The CDR3 sequence: CAISGASRVGNTGELFF. The CDR3 nucleotides read TGTGCCATCAGTGGGGCATCCAGGGTGGGCAACACCGGGGAGCTGTTTTTT.

The chain couples TRBV19 to TRBJ2-3, with 8 bases aligning to TRBD1. Losses at the gene ends were 10 bases for V and 3 bases for J; bases not matched to a gene: 9. CDR1 and CDR2 (germline): LNHDA, SQIVND (reference sequence). The CDR3 length is 14 residues. In DNA, the CDR3 is TGTGCCACCTCCCTGGACAGGGCGACAGATACGCAGTATTTT. It is translated as CATSLDRATDTQYF.

The rearrangement joins TRBV10-2 to TRBJ2-7; D might be TRBD2 (6 bases). V was trimmed by 2 bases and J by 4 bases, leaving 12 bases between them. The V gene's germline CDR1 is WSHSY and CDR2 SAAADI. The CDR3 has 14 residues. CDR3 DNA: TGCGCCAGCAGTGAGGCTAGGGGAGGTTACGAGCAGTACTTC. It codes for CASSEARGGYEQYF.

Comment on this clone: In the same sample, other DNA sequences code for this CDR3. The chain links TRBV6-5 to TRBJ1-6; perhaps TRBD1 as D (5 bases). CDR1 and CDR2 (germline): MNHEY, SVGAGI. There are 16 residues in the CDR3. Trimming pared 2 bases from V and 10 bases from J, leaving 18 bases between. CDR3 DNA: TGTGCCAGCAGTTACATGTCGGGGGGATACGGCTCACCCCTCCACTTT. Translated, it gives CASSYMSGGYGSPLHF.

The chain combines TRBV25-1 with TRBJ2-3; D gene ambiguous. The CDR3 is made up of 14 amino acids. CDR1 and CDR2 from the germline V gene are MGHDK and SYGVNS. Trimming pared 4 bases from V and 8 bases from J, leaving 16 bases between. CDR3 region: CASSAPLDSGTQYF. The CDR3 DNA reads as TGTGCCAGCAGTGCTCCTTTAGACTCTGGTACGCAGTATTTT.

V is TRBV12-2 and J is TRBJ2-1; the DNA was not used to check the table's D call, TRBD2. TRBV12-2 is described as a pseudogene. This CDR3 has 19 residues. The CDR3, as DNA: TGTGCAAGTCGCTCAAGCTATCAGCGGGGGGCCAGCTCCTACAATGAGCAGTTCTTC. Its protein is CASRSSYQRGASSYNEQFF.

As to this clone: Other DNA sequences from this sample encode an identical CDR3 as well. J is TRBJ2-3 and V is TRBV6-4, with a tentative D call TRBD2 (6 bases). Germline CDR1 and CDR2: MRHNA and SNTAGT. The CDR3 sequence is 14 residues long. Trimming pared 3 bases from V and 1 base from J, leaving 8 bases between. CDR3 region: CASSERGGTDTQYF. The CDR3 DNA is TGTGCCAGCAGTGAGCGGGGAGGCACAGATACGCAGTATTTT.

The chain links TRBV7-8 to TRBJ2-7, with D perhaps matching TRBD2 (6 bases). This CDR3 comprises 16 residues. Germline V gene lookup returns CDR1 SGHVS and CDR2 FQNEAQ. V was trimmed by 2 bases and J by 5 bases, leaving 19 bases between them. CDR3 amino acids: CASSLSLWRGADEQYF. DNA of the CDR3: TGTGCCAGCAGCTTAAGTCTTTGGCGGGGTGCCGACGAGCAGTACTTC.

The gene calls are TRBV19 and TRBJ2-7, with TRBD2 identical over 12 bases. The V gene's germline CDR1 is LNHDA and CDR2 SQIVND (reference sequence). Germline trimming cut 8 bases from V and 3 bases from J; bases unmatched to any gene: 8. The CDR3 totals 15 residues. The CDR3 DNA sequence: TGTGCCAGTCAGTGGACTAGCGGGGACTACTACGAGCAGTACTTC. Residues: CASQWTSGDYYEQYF. Based on the CDR3 plus reference TRBV19 and TRBJ2-7, the full variable domain is DGGITQSPKYLFRKEGQNVTLSCEQNLNHDAMYWYRQDPGQGLRLIYYSQIVNDFQKGDIAEGYSVSREKKESFPLTVTSAQKNPTAFYLCASQWTSGDYYEQYFGPGTRLTVT.

The chain joins TRBV15 to TRBJ1-5; D remains ambiguous. The CDR3 contains 14 residues. V was clipped by 1 base and J by 6 bases, with 10 bases between them. Germline loops: CDR1 LNHNV, CDR2 YYDKDF (reference sequence). Here the CDR3 reads CATSRVRDRQPQHF. As DNA, the CDR3 is TGTGCCACCAGCAGAGTGAGGGATCGTCAGCCCCAGCATTTT.

V gene TRBV30 combines with J gene TRBJ1-3; D ambiguous. CDR1 is GTSNPN, CDR2 SVGIG, per germline (reference sequence). Trimming cost V 4 bases and J 0 bases, with 13 bases left between them. This CDR3 region has 15 residues. The CDR3 DNA reads TGTGCCTGGATTCCGACATCAAACTCTGGAAACACCATATATTTT. Amino acid sequence: CAWIPTSNSGNTIYF.